These 8 T cell receptor beta chains came from one sample sequenced in a study of STAT5B mutations in CD4+ large granular lymphocyte leukemia. Using immunoSEQ multiplex PCR, the repertoire was profiled, and TCRdb retains in-frame clones only, with some absent. Altogether about 29,000 clones are present, more than 60% being singletons, with the ten largest covering more than 1%. The sequenced material came from CD4+ T cells from blood buffy coats. These receptors all come from a human donor in good health.

J is TRBJ1-6 and V is TRBV30, with D perhaps matching TRBD1 (6 bases). The CDR3 covers 15 residues. Deletions cut 5 bases from V and 10 bases from J, with 21 bases between. Germline CDR1 is GTSNPN and CDR2 is SVGIG (reference sequence). This chain's CDR3 is CAWGYGAGVRSPLHF. The CDR3 nucleotides read TGTGCCTGGGGTTATGGGGCAGGGGTTAGATCACCCCTCCACTTT.

The rearrangement joins TRBV7-9 to TRBJ2-1; 9 nucleotides line up with TRBD2. The V and J ends lost 5 bases and 6 bases, in that order; junction bases with no gene match: 14. From germline, CDR1 is SEHNR and CDR2 FQNEAQ (reference sequence). CDR3 length equals 17 residues. The DNA of the CDR3 is TGTGCCAGCAGCCCTATAAGGGGACTAGCTTACTTCAATGAGCAGTTCTTC. It encodes CASSPIRGLAYFNEQFF.

The count of this clone is one. The rearrangement uses TRBV28 and TRBJ2-5; the D is unclear. The CDR3 loop spans 14 amino acids. V gave up 5 bases and J gave up 3 bases, with 13 bases separating them. The germline V gene has CDR1 MDHEN and CDR2 SYDVKM. The CDR3 sequence is CASSGYVVEETQYF. Written as DNA, the CDR3 is TGTGCCAGCAGTGGTTACGTGGTGGAAGAGACCCAGTACTTC.

This chain links TRBV27 with TRBJ2-1; 9 bases are shared with TRBD2. V shed 3 bases, J shed 9 bases, and the junction held 6 bases outside the gene matches. The CDR3 loop spans 14 amino acids. Germline-derived CDR1 and CDR2 are MNHEY and SMNVEV (reference sequence). The DNA of the CDR3 is TGTGCCAGCAGTTTGCTAGCGGGGCGAGGTGAGCAGTTCTTC. This encodes CASSLLAGRGEQFF.

On this clone itself: The junction differs from germline at one of its ends, possibly a read error. V gene TRBV28 combines with J gene TRBJ1-5, with TRBD1 matching over 8 bases. Germline V gives CDR1 MDHEN, CDR2 SYDVKM. This CDR3 region has 14 residues. CDR3 sequence: CASSPTGGHQPQHF. The CDR3 nucleotides are TGTGCCAGCTCCCCCACAGGGGGGCATCAACCCCAGCATTTT.

This chain connects TRBV10-2 to TRBJ2-2, with 16 bases identical to TRBD2. The CDR3 length is 16 residues. The trim removed 8 bases at V and 1 base at J, leaving 1 base unmatched. CDR1 and CDR2 from the germline V gene are WSHSY and SAAADI. The CDR3 DNA reads as TGCGCCAGCGGGACTAGCGGGAGGGTGAACACCGGGGAGCTGTTTTTT. Protein: CASGTSGRVNTGELFF.

The chain links TRBV28 to TRBJ1-6; 8 bases fit TRBD1. There are 15 residues in the CDR3. V dropped 6 bases and J dropped 5; count of bases not matched to a gene: 6. Germline CDR1 is MDHEN and CDR2 is SYDVKM. The CDR3 region is CASRPGQGNNSPLHF. As DNA, the CDR3 is TGTGCCAGCAGGCCAGGACAGGGAAATAATTCACCCCTCCACTTT. Using reference TRBV28 and TRBJ1-6 for the parts outside the CDR3, the full variable domain is DVKVTQSSRYLVKRTGEKVFLECVQDMDHENMFWYRQDPGLGLRLIYFSYDVKMKEKGDIPEGYSVSREKKERFSLILESASTNQTSMYLCASRPGQGNNSPLHFGNGTRLTVT.

The chain links TRBV28 to TRBJ1-6, with 10 bases that match TRBD1. V gave up 6 bases and J gave up 7 bases; unmatched junction bases: 9. CDR1 is MDHEN, CDR2 SYDVKM, per germline. The CDR3 loop spans 16 amino acids. This chain's CDR3 is CASSASGQGVNSPLHF. The CDR3 DNA follows: TGTGCCAGCAGCGCTTCTGGACAGGGGGTAAATTCACCCCTCCACTTT.